Below, one T cell receptor beta chain is given with its context. Its antigen is not identified. The data were taken from a study of PD-1 blockade in classical Hodgkin lymphoma. Regarding the study as a whole: At baseline, newly diagnosed patients reportedly showed less TCR diversity than healthy donors.

V gave up 4 bases and J gave up 2 bases, with 16 bases separating them. The CDR3 runs to 15 residues. CDR1 SGHKS and CDR2 YYEKEE come from the germline V gene (reference sequence). Repertoires were generated with immunoSEQ multiplex PCR, while TCRdb's copy carries only in-frame clones and drops some. The sample consists of about 64,000 clones, about 90% of them appearing once. The time point is: cycle 4 day 1 (C4D1), after more than five weeks of nivolumab. Every patient experienced relapse after autologous stem cell transplantation, and brentuximab vedotin exposure varied. The V gene is TRBV5-5, the J gene TRBJ2-7, with D perhaps TRBD1 (6 bases). The specimen comprised peripheral blood mononuclear cells (PBMCs), sampled before the fourth cycle of nivolumab. The clonotype originates from a human donor with classical Hodgkin lymphoma. In nucleotides, the CDR3 is TGTGCCAGCAGCCAAACGGACAGAACTCCCTACGAGCAGTACTTC. This sequence encodes CASSQTDRTPYEQYF.